This T cell receptor beta chain was captured in a study of blood T cell repertoires in COVID-19. About the study: Specimens from acute and convalescent COVID-19 originated in the United States, Italy and Spain. PBMCs, B-cell-depleted T cells, or T cells were the source of the cDNA or gDNA that made up the material.

The V gene's germline CDR1 is MDHEN and CDR2 SYDVKM. CDR3 length: 14 residues. The J segment lost 3 bases and the V segment lost 6 bases, leaving 7 bases of the junction unmatched. Original handling: Amplification from reference gene primers served as the basis for estimated nucleated cell counts. Measured with immunoSEQ multiplex PCR; TCRdb has only the in-frame clones, and not every one. That table is the source of V, J and clone size, and D and trimming were worked out from the DNA. This table holds tens of thousands of clones, about 82% found once. This TCR was recovered from a woman aged 55 to 70 with acute or convalescent COVID-19. This chain uses TRBV28 with TRBJ1-1; TRBD1 aligns across 7 bases. The sample taken for sequencing was peripheral blood. Here the CDR3 reads CASRTGQPYTEAFF. Here the CDR3 DNA reads TGTGCCAGCAGAACGGGACAGCCTTACACTGAAGCTTTCTTT.